This TCR beta chain was identified during a study of vaccination and CD4 T cells after COVID-19. This sample's treatment: roughly ten-day PBMC culture with coronavirus spike peptide pools or control peptides (ViraFEST assay). Cultured CD4+ T cells had their DNA profiled by the Oncomine TCR Beta short-read assay. TCRdb analysed the PCR reads with MiXCR anew, one entry per CDR3 protein. The sample shows more than 6,500 distinct CDR3 sequences, approximately 73% of them seen only once. In regard to this clonotype: Its antigen is not known.

Germline V gene sequence: CDR1 MNHEY, CDR2 SVGEGT. The CDR3 sequence is 16 residues long. With V trimmed by 2 bases and J by 0 bases, 6 bases remained unmatched. Sequenced sample: CD4+ T cells from blood, cultured in vitro. The sequence was collected from a human donor who had recovered from COVID-19. The chain links TRBV6-2 or TRBV6-3 to TRBJ2-7; 8 positions match TRBD1. CDR3 DNA sequence: TGTGCCAGCAGTTACCCCCGGGACAGGTCCTCCTACGAGCAGTACTTC. Translation: CASSYPRDRSSYEQYF.